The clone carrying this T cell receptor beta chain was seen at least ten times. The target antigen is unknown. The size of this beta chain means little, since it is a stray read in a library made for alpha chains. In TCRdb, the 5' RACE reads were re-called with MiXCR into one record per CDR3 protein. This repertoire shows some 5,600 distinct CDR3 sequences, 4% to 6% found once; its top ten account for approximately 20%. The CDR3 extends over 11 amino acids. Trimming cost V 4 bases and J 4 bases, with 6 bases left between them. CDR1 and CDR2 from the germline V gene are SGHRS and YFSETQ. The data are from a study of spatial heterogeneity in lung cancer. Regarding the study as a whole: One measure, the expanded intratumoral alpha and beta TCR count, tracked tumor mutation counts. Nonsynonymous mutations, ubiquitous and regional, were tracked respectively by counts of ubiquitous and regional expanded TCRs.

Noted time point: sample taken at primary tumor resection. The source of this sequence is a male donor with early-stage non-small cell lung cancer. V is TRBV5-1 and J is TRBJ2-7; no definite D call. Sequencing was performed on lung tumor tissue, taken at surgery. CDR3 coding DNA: TGCGCCAGCAGCCAGGAGTACGAGCAGTACTTC. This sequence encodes CASSQEYEQYF.